This entry features one TCR beta chain sequence. Donors were nominally healthy when sampled, though unrecorded immune exposures were likely. The CDR3 totals 15 residues. Germline CDR1 LNHDA, CDR2 SQIVND (reference sequence). Trimming cost V 6 bases and J 0 bases; bases outside gene matches: 6. PCR employed 60 Vbeta and 13 Jbeta primers. Assay: immunoSEQ multiplex PCR; the TCRdb copy retains only in-frame clones and omits some. The sample holds about 70,000 clones; just over 85% are singletons and the top ten take just under 2%. The data originate from a study of cytomegalovirus exposure and HLA in healthy donors. Study-level information: Earlier, almost 120 million unique TCR beta sequences were recovered from about 200 million T cells by an analysis. Most genotyped donors, around 78% of more than 300, had Caucasian-associated genetic ancestry.

The chain employs TRBV19 and TRBJ2-7; 9 positions agree with TRBD2. Sequenced sample: PBMCs. The receptor's source is a woman in her 30s in good health and CMV-seronegative. The CDR3 reads CASSTTSGRSYEQYF. CDR3 coding DNA: TGTGCCAGTAGCACAACTAGCGGGCGCTCCTACGAGCAGTACTTC. The whole variable domain, remainder taken from reference TRBV19 and TRBJ2-7, is DGGITQSPKYLFRKEGQNVTLSCEQNLNHDAMYWYRQDPGQGLRLIYYSQIVNDFQKGDIAEGYSVSREKKESFPLTVTSAQKNPTAFYLCASSTTSGRSYEQYFGPGTRLTVT.